This TCR beta chain came from a study of PD-1 blockade in classical Hodgkin lymphoma. Study conclusions and caveats: Exclusion was the outcome for patients who began nivolumab under 1 year after ASCT. Differences between repertoires have undefined causes, possibly disease activity or prior therapy. The CD4+ diversity rise by C4D1 was clearest in complete responders.

Worth noting for this clone: Its antigen is unidentified.

V shed 8 bases, J shed 4 bases, and the junction held 0 bases outside the gene matches. Germline CDR1 and CDR2: SGHVS and FNYEAQ. The CDR3 loop spans 11 amino acids. Some clones are missing from TCRdb's copy, which holds only in-frame ones; the method was immunoSEQ multiplex PCR. The data contain around 37,000 clones, around nine tenths of them singletons. Documented time point: cycle 4 day 1 (C4D1), after more than 5 weeks of nivolumab. Every patient relapsed after autologous stem cell transplantation, and brentuximab vedotin exposure varied. CD4+ T cells were purified from thawed PBMCs by magnetic negative selection.

The sequence was obtained from a human donor with classical Hodgkin lymphoma. Here the sequenced sample was CD4+ T cells from blood, taken before the fourth cycle of nivolumab. V gene TRBV7-6 combines with J gene TRBJ2-3; 7 positions agree with TRBD2. The CDR3 is CASGRADTQYF. The CDR3 DNA reads as TGTGCCAGCGGGAGGGCAGATACGCAGTATTTT.